This is a list of T cell receptor beta chains from one sample in a study of PD-1 blockade in classical Hodgkin lymphoma. Assay used: immunoSEQ multiplex PCR; TCRdb lists only in-frame clones, some missing. The sample yields 50,000 to 75,000 clones, roughly 91% seen once. The specimen was peripheral blood mononuclear cells (PBMCs), collected before the second cycle of nivolumab. These receptors were obtained from a human donor with classical Hodgkin lymphoma. CDR3s include the opening cysteine and the closing phenylalanine or tryptophan. Each record gives: V gene, D gene, clone size, CDR3 length, J gene, CDR3 protein, CDR3 DNA. The D gene is left open where the match is weak. For some rows the clone size is stated as once, few or many, or as a class when expanded; others skip it.

>TRBV6-6|.|.|16|TRBJ2-7
CASSSLPGREFYEQYF
TGTGCCAGCAGTTCCCTCCCGGGACGGGAATTCTACGAGCAGTACTTC
>TRBV7-8|.|.|16|TRBJ1-4
CASSSPGGATNEKLFF
TGTGCCAGCAGCTCCCCTGGAGGGGCGACTAATGAAAAACTGTTTTTT
>TRBV6-6|.|.|15|TRBJ1-3
CASIPPGVGGNTIYF
TGTGCCAGCATTCCTCCCGGGGTCGGTGGAAACACCATATATTTT
>TRBV10-3|.|.|13|TRBJ1-4
CAIRPGQNEKLFF
TGTGCCATCAGACCAGGACAGAATGAAAAACTGTTTTTT
>TRBV7-8|.|once|14|TRBJ2-1
CASSLVGGYGEQFF
TGTGCCAGCAGCTTAGTGGGCGGGTATGGTGAGCAGTTCTTC
>TRBV11-2|.|.|13|TRBJ2-1
CASSLDPERRQFF
TGTGCCAGCAGCTTAGATCCTGAGAGGAGGCAGTTCTTC
>TRBV4-1|.|.|17|TRBJ1-4
CASSQTLWGNINEKLFF
TGCGCCAGCAGCCAAACCCTTTGGGGGAACATTAATGAAAAACTGTTTTTT
>TRBV7-9|.|.|14|TRBJ1-5
CASSFSSSNQPQHF
TGTGCCAGCAGCTTTAGTTCTAGCAATCAGCCCCAGCATTTT
>TRBV27|.|.|13|TRBJ2-3
CASRLAGTDTQYF
TGTGCCAGCAGATTGGCAGGCACAGATACGCAGTATTTT
>TRBV7-9|.|few|14|TRBJ1-2
CASSPGGERIGYTF
TGTGCCAGCAGCCCAGGAGGGGAACGGATTGGCTACACCTTC
>TRBV5-1|.|.|15|TRBJ2-2
CASSVQTGNTGELFF
TGCGCCAGCAGCGTCCAGACAGGGAACACCGGGGAGCTGTTTTTT
>TRBV10-1|.|few|12|TRBJ2-3
CASSPGASTQYF
TGCGCCAGCAGCCCCGGGGCGAGTACGCAGTATTTT
>TRBV5-1|.|.|16|TRBJ1-4
CASSPTGSATNEKLFF
TGCGCCAGCAGCCCTACAGGGTCGGCGACTAATGAAAAACTGTTTTTT
>TRBV12-5|.|.|11|TRBJ1-1
CASGRTEKAFF
TGTGCTAGTGGTAGGACAGAGAAAGCTTTCTTT
>TRBV5-1|.|.|16|TRBJ1-4
CASSPRVGGTNEKLFF
TGCGCCAGCAGCCCCCGGGTGGGGGGGACTAATGAAAAACTGTTTTTT
>TRBV6-6|.|.|15|TRBJ2-7
CASKPPRDGDYEQYF
TGTGCCAGCAAACCCCCCCGGGACGGCGACTACGAGCAGTACTTC
>TRBV6-5|.|.|14|TRBJ1-1
CASSSPGWNTEAFF
TGTGCCAGCAGTTCCCCAGGGTGGAATACTGAAGCTTTCTTT
>TRBV6-4|TRBD1|.|15|TRBJ1-2
CASSSCPGGACGYTF
TGTGCCAGCAGTAGCTGCCCAGGGGGCGCTTGTGGCTACACCTTC
>TRBV5-1|.|few|13|TRBJ1-2
CASSFSADYGYTF
TGCGCCAGCAGCTTTTCGGCAGACTATGGCTACACCTTC
>TRBV10-2|.|.|16|TRBJ1-5
CASSESPGTEDQPQHF
TGCGCCAGCAGTGAGTCGCCAGGGACGGAGGATCAGCCCCAGCATTTT
>TRBV14|.|once|14|TRBJ1-1
CASSQELRTTEAFF
TGTGCCAGCAGCCAAGAGTTACGTACCACTGAAGCTTTCTTT
>TRBV5-1|.|.|14|TRBJ2-5
CASSLGRGGETQYF
TGCGCCAGCAGCTTGGGCAGGGGCGGGGAGACCCAGTACTTC
>TRBV5-1|.|.|14|TRBJ1-5
CASSSGGPGQPQHF
TGCGCCAGCAGCTCTGGTGGTCCCGGCCAGCCCCAGCATTTT
>TRBV2|.|medium-sized|13|TRBJ1-5
CASTRLFYQPQHF
TGTGCCAGCACGCGACTCTTCTATCAGCCCCAGCATTTT
>TRBV5-1|.|once|14|TRBJ1-2
CASSDTDGSYGYTF
TGCGCCAGCAGCGACACGGACGGGAGCTATGGCTACACCTTC
>TRBV5-1|.|.|15|TRBJ2-5
CASSLAFRVLETQYF
TGCGCCAGCAGCTTGGCCTTCAGGGTTCTAGAGACCCAGTACTTC
>TRBV7-8|.|.|14|TRBJ1-1
CASSLVKHLPEAFF
TGTGCCAGCAGCTTAGTGAAGCACCTCCCTGAAGCTTTCTTT
>TRBV6-4|.|.|15|TRBJ2-2
CASSDFEAKGGELFF
TGTGCCAGCAGTGACTTTGAGGCCAAGGGGGGGGAGCTGTTTTTT
>TRBV4-1|.|.|16|TRBJ1-6
CASSQVGRWNNSPLHF
TGCGCCAGCAGCCAAGTAGGGCGGTGGAATAATTCACCCCTCCACTTT
>TRBV5-1|TRBD1|.|14|TRBJ1-4
CASSGGQGAEKLFF
TGCGCCAGCAGCGGGGGACAGGGGGCCGAAAAACTGTTTTTT
>TRBV5-1|.|.|13|TRBJ2-7
CASSLGGSGEQYF
TGCGCCAGCAGCTTGGGCGGATCAGGGGAGCAGTACTTC
>TRBV5-4|.|once|13|TRBJ1-1
CASREDINTEAFF
TGTGCCAGCAGGGAGGACATTAACACTGAAGCTTTCTTT
>TRBV6-6|.|.|14|TRBJ1-4
CASSYSGVNEKLFF
TGTGCCAGCAGTTACTCAGGGGTTAATGAAAAACTGTTTTTT
>TRBV5-1|TRBD1|.|15|TRBJ2-2
CASSGTGAGTGELFF
TGCGCCAGCAGCGGGACAGGGGCGGGCACCGGGGAGCTGTTTTTT
>TRBV4-1|TRBD1|.|14|TRBJ1-2
CASSLTGGVIGYTF
TGCGCCAGCAGCCTAACAGGGGGCGTGATTGGCTACACCTTC
>TRBV5-5|.|.|11|TRBJ1-6
CASAAGSPLHF
TGTGCCAGCGCTGCGGGTTCACCCCTCCACTTT
>TRBV19|.|.|13|TRBJ1-2
CASSIFGLVGYTF
TGTGCCAGTAGTATATTTGGTCTTGTTGGCTACACCTTC
>TRBV6-5|TRBD1|.|16|TRBJ1-1
CASSYTGTAMNTEAFF
TGTGCCAGCAGTTACACAGGGACAGCCATGAACACTGAAGCTTTCTTT
>TRBV7-9|.|.|13|TRBJ1-2
CASTHLPDYGYTF
TGTGCCAGCACCCATCTGCCGGATTATGGCTACACCTTC
>TRBV5-1|TRBD1|.|14|TRBJ1-3
CASSLGQGADTIYF
TGCGCCAGCAGCCTGGGACAGGGAGCGGACACCATATATTTT
>TRBV5-5|.|.|12|TRBJ1-2
CASSLAGGGYTF
TGTGCCAGCAGCTTGGCCGGGGGCGGCTACACCTTC
>TRBV15|.|.|14|TRBJ1-2
CATSRGGQEYGYTF
TGTGCCACCAGCAGAGGCGGCCAGGAGTATGGCTACACCTTC
>TRBV18|TRBD2|.|16|TRBJ2-2
CASSPTSGGNTGELFF
TGTGCCAGCTCACCAACTAGCGGGGGTAACACCGGGGAGCTGTTTTTT
>TRBV5-1|.|.|14|TRBJ2-5
CASSLAIPLETQYF
TGCGCCAGCAGCTTGGCAATCCCACTGGAGACCCAGTACTTC
>TRBV27|TRBD2|.|14|TRBJ2-1
CASSLGGDHNEQFF
TGTGCCAGCAGTTTGGGGGGGGACCACAATGAGCAGTTCTTC
>TRBV5-1|.|.|15|TRBJ1-1
CASSLGSGPNTEAFF
TGCGCCAGCAGCTTGGGCTCCGGACCGAACACTGAAGCTTTCTTT
>TRBV18|.|.|14|TRBJ2-5
CASSPSQGGETQYF
TGTGCCAGCTCACCGTCGCAGGGCGGTGAGACCCAGTACTTC
>TRBV6-1|TRBD1|.|14|TRBJ2-7
CASLSRDRSYEQYF
TGTGCCAGCCTTTCCCGGGACAGGTCCTACGAGCAGTACTTC
>TRBV11-2|.|.|14|TRBJ1-4
CASSLRSGDEKLFF
TGTGCCAGCAGCTTAAGGAGCGGGGACGAAAAACTGTTTTTT
>TRBV30|.|.|14|TRBJ1-6
CACRQSSYNSPLHF
TGTGCCTGCAGACAGAGCTCCTATAATTCACCCCTCCACTTT
>TRBV6-5|.|few|14|TRBJ2-2
CASSYDAGGRELFF
TGTGCCAGCAGTTATGATGCCGGGGGCCGGGAGCTGTTTTTT
>TRBV5-1|TRBD2|.|17|TRBJ2-7
CASTKNPPSGETGEQYF
TGCGCCAGCACCAAAAACCCCCCTAGCGGGGAGACAGGGGAGCAGTACTTC
>TRBV15|.|.|16|TRBJ2-5
CATSRDAPSVGETQYF
TGTGCCACCAGCAGAGATGCCCCTAGCGTGGGGGAGACCCAGTACTTC
>TRBV5-5|.|.|14|TRBJ1-5
CASSIGPSKQPQHF
TGTGCCAGCAGCATTGGCCCCTCGAAGCAGCCCCAGCATTTT
>TRBV6-6|.|.|12|TRBJ1-1
CASRGGDTEAFF
TGTGCCAGCAGGGGCGGGGACACTGAAGCTTTCTTT
>TRBV5-1|.|.|16|TRBJ2-7
CASSLVLAGGTYEQYF
TGCGCCAGCAGCTTGGTTTTGGCAGGGGGGACCTACGAGCAGTACTTC
>TRBV14|.|.|17|TRBJ1-1
CASSQDNPFEGNTEAFF
TGTGCCAGCAGCCAAGACAACCCTTTTGAGGGGAACACTGAAGCTTTCTTT
>TRBV14|.|.|13|TRBJ1-6
CASSQHIDSPLHF
TGTGCCAGCAGCCAACATATAGATTCACCCCTCCACTTT